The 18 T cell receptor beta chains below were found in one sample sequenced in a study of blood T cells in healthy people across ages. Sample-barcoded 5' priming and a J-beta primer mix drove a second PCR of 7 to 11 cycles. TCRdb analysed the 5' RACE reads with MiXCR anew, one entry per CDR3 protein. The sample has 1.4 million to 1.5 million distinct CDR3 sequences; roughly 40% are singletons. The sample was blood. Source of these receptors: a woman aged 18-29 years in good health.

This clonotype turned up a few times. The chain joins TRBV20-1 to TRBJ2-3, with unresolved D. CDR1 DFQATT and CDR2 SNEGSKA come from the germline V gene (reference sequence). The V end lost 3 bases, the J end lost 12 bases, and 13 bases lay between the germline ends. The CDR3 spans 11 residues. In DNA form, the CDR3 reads TGCAGTGCTAGTGGCGCCTCAGCCCAGTATTTT. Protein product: CSASGASAQYF.

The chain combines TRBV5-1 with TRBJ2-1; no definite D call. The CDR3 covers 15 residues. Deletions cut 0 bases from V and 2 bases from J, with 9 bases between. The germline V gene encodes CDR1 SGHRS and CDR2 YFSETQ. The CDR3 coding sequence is TGCGCCAGCAGCTTGGCTGTGGGAACCTACAATGAGCAGTTCTTC. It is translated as CASSLAVGTYNEQFF.

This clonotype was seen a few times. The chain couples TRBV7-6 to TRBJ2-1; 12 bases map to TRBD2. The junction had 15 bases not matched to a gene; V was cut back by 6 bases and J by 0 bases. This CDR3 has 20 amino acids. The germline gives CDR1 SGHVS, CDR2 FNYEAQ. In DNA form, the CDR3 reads TGTGCCAGCAGTCCCTTTGTTGTGCTAGCGGGAGGGCCCTCCTACAATGAGCAGTTCTTC. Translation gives CASSPFVVLAGGPSYNEQFF.

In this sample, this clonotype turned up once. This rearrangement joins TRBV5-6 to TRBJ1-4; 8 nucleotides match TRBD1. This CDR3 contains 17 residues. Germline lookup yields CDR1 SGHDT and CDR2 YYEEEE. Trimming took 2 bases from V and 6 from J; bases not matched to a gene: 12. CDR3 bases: TGTGCCAGCAGCTTTTCGTGGGGACCGACAGGGGATGAAAAACTGTTTTTT. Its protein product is CASSFSWGPTGDEKLFF.

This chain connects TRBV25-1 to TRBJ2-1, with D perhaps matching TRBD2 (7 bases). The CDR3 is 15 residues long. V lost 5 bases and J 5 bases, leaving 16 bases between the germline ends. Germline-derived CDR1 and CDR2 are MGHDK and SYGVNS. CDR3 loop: CASSPMGGPHNEQFF. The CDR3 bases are TGTGCCAGCAGTCCCATGGGGGGGCCCCACAATGAGCAGTTCTTC. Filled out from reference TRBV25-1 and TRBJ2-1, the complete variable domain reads EADIYQTPRYLVIGTGKKITLECSQTMGHDKMYWYQQDPGMELHLIHYSYGVNSTEKGDLSSESTVSRIRTEHFPLTLESARPSHTSQYLCASSPMGGPHNEQFFGPGTRLTVL.

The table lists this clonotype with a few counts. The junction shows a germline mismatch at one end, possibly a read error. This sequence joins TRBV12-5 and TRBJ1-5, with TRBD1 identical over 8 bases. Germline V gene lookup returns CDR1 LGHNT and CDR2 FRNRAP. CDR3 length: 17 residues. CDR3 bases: TGTGCTAGTGGTTGGACTGACAGGGGACGGAGCAATCAGCCCCGGCATTTT. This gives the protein CASGWTDRGRSNQPRHF.

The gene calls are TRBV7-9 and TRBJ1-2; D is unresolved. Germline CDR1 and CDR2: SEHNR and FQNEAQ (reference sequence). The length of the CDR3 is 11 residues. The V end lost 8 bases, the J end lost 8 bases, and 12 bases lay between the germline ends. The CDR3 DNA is TGTGCCAGCCTACCTGCCCGAGGCTACACCTTC. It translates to CASLPARGYTF. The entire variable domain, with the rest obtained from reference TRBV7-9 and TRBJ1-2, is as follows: DTGVSQNPRHKITKRGQNVTFRCDPISEHNRLYWYRQTLGQGPEFLTYFQNEAQLEKSRLLSDRFSAERPKGSFSTLEIQRTEQGDSAMYLCASLPARGYTFGSGTRLTVV.

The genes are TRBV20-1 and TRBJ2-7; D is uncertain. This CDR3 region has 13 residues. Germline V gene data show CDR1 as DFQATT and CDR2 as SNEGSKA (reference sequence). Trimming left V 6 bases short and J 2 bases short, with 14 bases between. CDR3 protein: CSADGPDPYEQYF. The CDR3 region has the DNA TGCAGTGCCGATGGGCCCGATCCCTACGAGCAGTACTTC.

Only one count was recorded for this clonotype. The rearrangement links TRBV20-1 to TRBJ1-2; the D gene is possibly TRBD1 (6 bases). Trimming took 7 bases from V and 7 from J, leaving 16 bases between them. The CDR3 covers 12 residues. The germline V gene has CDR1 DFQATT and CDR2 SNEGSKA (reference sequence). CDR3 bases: TGCAGTGAAGCCCCCGGGGGCAGTGGCTACACCTTC. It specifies CSEAPGGSGYTF.

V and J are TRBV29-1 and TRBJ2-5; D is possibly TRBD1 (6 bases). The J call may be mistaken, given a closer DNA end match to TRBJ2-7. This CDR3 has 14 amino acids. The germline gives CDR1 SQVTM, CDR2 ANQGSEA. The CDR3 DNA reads TGCAGCGTTGAAGAGACAGGAATCGACTACGAGCAGTACTTC. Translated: CSVEETGIDYEQYF.

For the CDR3, the DNA is TGTGCCGGGACAGGACAGGGTGGATTGTACACCTTC. Translation: CAGTGQGGLYTF. V and J are TRBV6-1 and TRBJ1-2; 8 bases are shared with TRBD1. Germline lookup yields CDR1 MNHNS and CDR2 SASEGT. The junction had 13 bases not matched to a gene; V was cut back by 11 bases and J by 11 bases. The CDR3 loop spans 12 amino acids.

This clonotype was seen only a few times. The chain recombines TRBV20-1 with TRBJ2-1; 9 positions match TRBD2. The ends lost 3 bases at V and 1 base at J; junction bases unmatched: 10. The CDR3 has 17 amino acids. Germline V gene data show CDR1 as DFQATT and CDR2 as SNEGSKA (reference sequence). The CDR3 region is CSASVHSAGGSYNEQFF. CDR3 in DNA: TGCAGTGCTAGTGTCCATTCGGCGGGAGGGTCCTACAATGAGCAGTTCTTC.

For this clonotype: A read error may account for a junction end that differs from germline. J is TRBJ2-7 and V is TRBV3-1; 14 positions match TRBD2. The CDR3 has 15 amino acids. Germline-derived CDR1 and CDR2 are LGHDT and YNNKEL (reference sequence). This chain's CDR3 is CASRGGTSGGRTQNF. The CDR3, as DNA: TGTGCCAGCAGGGGCGGGACTAGCGGGGGTAGAACCCAGAACTTC.

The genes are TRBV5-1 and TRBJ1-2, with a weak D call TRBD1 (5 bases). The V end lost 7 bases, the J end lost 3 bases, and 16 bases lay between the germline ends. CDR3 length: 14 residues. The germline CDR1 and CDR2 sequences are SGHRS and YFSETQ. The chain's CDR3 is CASARRQGDYGYTF. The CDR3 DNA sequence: TGCGCCAGCGCCCGGAGACAAGGGGACTATGGCTACACCTTC.

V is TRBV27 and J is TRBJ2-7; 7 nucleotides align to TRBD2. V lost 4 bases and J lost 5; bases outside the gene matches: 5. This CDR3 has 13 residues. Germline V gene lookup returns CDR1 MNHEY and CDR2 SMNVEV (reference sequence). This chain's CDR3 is CASSSGLEDEQYF. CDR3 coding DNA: TGTGCCAGCAGTTCCGGACTAGAGGACGAGCAGTACTTC.

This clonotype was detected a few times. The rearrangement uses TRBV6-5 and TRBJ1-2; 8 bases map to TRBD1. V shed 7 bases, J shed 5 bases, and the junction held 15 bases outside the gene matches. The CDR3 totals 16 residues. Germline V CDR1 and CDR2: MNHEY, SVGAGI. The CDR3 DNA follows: TGTGCCAGCACCACGGGGGACAGGCGGGGTGTTTATGGCTACACCTTC. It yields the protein CASTTGDRRGVYGYTF.

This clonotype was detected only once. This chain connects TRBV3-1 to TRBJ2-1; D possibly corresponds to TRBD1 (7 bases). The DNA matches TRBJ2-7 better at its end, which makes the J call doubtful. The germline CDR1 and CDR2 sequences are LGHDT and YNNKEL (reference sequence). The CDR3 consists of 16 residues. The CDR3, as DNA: TGTGCCAGCAGCCTCCGCAGGGGGGCAAGAGACAATGAGCAGTACTTC. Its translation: CASSLRRGARDNEQYF.

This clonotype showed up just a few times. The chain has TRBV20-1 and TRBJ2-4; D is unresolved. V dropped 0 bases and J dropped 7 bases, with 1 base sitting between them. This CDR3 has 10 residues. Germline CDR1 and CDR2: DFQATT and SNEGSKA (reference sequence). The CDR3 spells CSARDNIQYF. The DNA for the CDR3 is TGCAGTGCTAGAGATAACATTCAGTACTTC.